This T cell receptor (beta chain) was sequenced for a study of shared clonotypes between healthy human individuals. The study's findings and limits: Sampling covered nothing but blood. Tissue TCR repertoires likely differ from those found in blood.

Of note for this clone: Antigen specificity is unknown.

The CDR3 is 14 amino acids. CDR1 and CDR2 from the germline V gene are SGHRS and YFSETQ. J lost 4 bases, V lost 2 bases, and 5 bases had no gene match. Healthy HIV-negative adults with no recent acute infections or vaccinations were recruited as donors. Naive CD45RA+ and memory CD45RA-negative subsets were split from CD4+ cells. Assay execution took place at the deep level. Assay: immunoSEQ multiplex PCR; the TCRdb copy retains only in-frame clones and omits some. Of 2.3 million or so clones listed, just over 90% are singletons. Sequencing was done on a sample of naive CD4+ T cells from PBMCs. The sample's subset: CD45RA+ positively selected. V gene TRBV5-1 combines with J gene TRBJ2-7; 8 bases map to TRBD1. The TCR sequence derives from a man aged 18 to 35 in good health. Some clones in this sample may be carry-over from other donors' samples. This chain's CDR3 is CASSFRGRGYEQYF. Here the CDR3 DNA reads TGCGCCAGCAGCTTCAGGGGGCGAGGTTACGAGCAGTACTTC.